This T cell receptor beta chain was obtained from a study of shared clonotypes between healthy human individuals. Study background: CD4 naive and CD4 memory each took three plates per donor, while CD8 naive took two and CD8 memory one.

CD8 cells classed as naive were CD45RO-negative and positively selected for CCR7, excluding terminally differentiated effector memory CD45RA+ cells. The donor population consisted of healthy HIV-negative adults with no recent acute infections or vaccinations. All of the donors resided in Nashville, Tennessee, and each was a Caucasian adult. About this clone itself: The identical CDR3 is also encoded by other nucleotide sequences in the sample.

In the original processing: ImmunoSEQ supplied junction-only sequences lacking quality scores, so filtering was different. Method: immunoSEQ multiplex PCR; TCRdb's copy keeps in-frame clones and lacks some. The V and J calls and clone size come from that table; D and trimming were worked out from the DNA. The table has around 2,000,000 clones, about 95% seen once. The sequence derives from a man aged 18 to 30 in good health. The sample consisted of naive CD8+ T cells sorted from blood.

The CDR3 DNA sequence: TGTGCCAGCAGCTTAGACAGAGATACGCAGTATTTT. This codes for CASSLDRDTQYF. The chain links TRBV7-3 to TRBJ2-3; a possible D gene is TRBD1 (5 bases). The length of the CDR3 is 12 residues. Looked up from germline, CDR1 is SGHTA and CDR2 is FQGTGA. V was shortened by 2 bases and J by 5 bases, with 5 bases between the two germline ends.